The present T cell receptor beta chain was sequenced within a study of ipilimumab plus nivolumab after autologous stem cell transplantation. Background on the study: Typical patient got 5 ipilimumab doses and about eight nivolumab doses (median).

Notes on the study in general: The authors say TCR, Treg and microbiome findings warrant further study.

The V segment lost 0 bases and the J segment 10 bases; nucleotides outside the gene matches: 3. CDR3 length: 13 residues. The germline V gene has CDR1 MNHEY and CDR2 SVGAGI. This clone was recorded only once. Its specificity is unknown. Generated by immunoSEQ multiplex PCR, the TCRdb table keeps only in-frame clones and is missing some. Counted here are more than 13,000 clones, roughly 79% occurring once; the ten biggest clones make up over 9.5%. Checkpoint therapy with ipilimumab 1 mg/kg began 14 to 28 days after transplant. Patients received nivolumab 3 mg/kg at weeks 1, 4, 7, 10, then fortnightly to week 26.

Here the sequenced sample was PBMCs, taken in a trial of ipilimumab plus nivolumab as post-transplant consolidation. The genes are TRBV6-5 and TRBJ2-1, with 7 bases aligning to TRBD1. The source of this sequence is a male donor with primary mediastinal lymphoma. DNA for the CDR3: TGTGCCAGCAGTTACTCGAGAGGGGGCGAGCAGTTCTTC. Its protein is CASSYSRGGEQFF.